This T cell receptor beta chain originates from a study of T cell responses to AZD1222 COVID-19 vaccine. Overall study results and limits: The donor cohort was predominantly white British with a female majority, and clonal diversity may have been underestimated. With dominance at 160-218 and 743-854, vaccine-associated CD4 TCRs spanned spike. Epitopes outside B.1.351 and B.1.1.7 mutated regions reportedly drew nearly half of spike TCRs. Among AZD1222 vaccinees, only six or seven were seropositive at baseline.

The sample holds a few counts of this clone. Its specificity is unknown. This CDR3 has 14 residues. Germline V CDR1 and CDR2: LNHDA, SQIVND (reference sequence). Trimming cost V 4 bases and J 5 bases; bases outside gene matches: 8. Method: immunoSEQ multiplex PCR; TCRdb's copy keeps in-frame clones and lacks some. The table records approximately 100,000 clones, approximately 86% of them present only once. The material sequenced was peripheral blood, taken 28 days after the second dose of the MenACWY control vaccine. The chain carries TRBV19 and TRBJ2-7, with TRBD1 matching over 7 bases. The receptor was derived from an adult who received the MenACWY meningococcal vaccine as a control. The DNA for the CDR3 is TGTGCCAGTAGTAGAGACAGGGCTGGGGACGAGCAGTACTTC. Translation gives CASSRDRAGDEQYF.